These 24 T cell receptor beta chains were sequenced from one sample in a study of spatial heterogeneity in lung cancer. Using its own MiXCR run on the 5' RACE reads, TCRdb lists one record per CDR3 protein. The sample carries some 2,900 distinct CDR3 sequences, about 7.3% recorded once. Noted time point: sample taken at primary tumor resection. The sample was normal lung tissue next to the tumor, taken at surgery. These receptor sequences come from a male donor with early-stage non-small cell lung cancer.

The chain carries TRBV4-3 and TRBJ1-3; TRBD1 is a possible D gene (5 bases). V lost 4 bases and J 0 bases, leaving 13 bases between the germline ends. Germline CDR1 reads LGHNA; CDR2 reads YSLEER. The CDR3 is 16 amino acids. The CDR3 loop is CASSPGGVVSGNTIYF. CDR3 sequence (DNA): TGCGCCAGCAGCCCAGGAGGGGTCGTCTCTGGAAACACCATATATTTT.

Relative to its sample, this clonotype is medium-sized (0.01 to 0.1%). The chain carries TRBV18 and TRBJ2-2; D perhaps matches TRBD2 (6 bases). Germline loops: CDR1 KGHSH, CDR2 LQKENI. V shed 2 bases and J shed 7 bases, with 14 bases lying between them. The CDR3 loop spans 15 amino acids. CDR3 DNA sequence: TGTGCCAGCTCACCAGGAGGGGCTCGGAACGGGGAGCTGTTTTTT. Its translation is CASSPGGARNGELFF.

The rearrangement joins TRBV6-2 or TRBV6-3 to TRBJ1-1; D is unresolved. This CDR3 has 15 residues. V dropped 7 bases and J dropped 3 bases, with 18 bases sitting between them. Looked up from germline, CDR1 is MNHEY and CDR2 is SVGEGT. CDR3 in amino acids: CASTKRGHFDTEAFF. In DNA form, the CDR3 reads TGTGCCAGCACCAAACGCGGTCACTTTGACACTGAAGCTTTCTTT.

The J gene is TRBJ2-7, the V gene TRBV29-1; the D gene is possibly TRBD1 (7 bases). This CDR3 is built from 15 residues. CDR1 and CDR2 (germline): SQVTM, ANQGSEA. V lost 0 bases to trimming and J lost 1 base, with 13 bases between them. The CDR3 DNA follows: TGCAGCGTTGAAGAGAGTCCAGGGGGGTCCTACGAGCAGTACTTC. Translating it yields CSVEESPGGSYEQYF.

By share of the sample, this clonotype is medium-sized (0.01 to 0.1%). The CDR3 sequence: CASSSWTGSAKNIQYF. The CDR3 DNA sequence: TGCGCCAGCAGCTCTTGGACAGGGTCAGCCAAAAACATTCAGTACTTC. This rearrangement joins TRBV5-1 to TRBJ2-4, with TRBD1 matching over 8 bases. CDR3 length: 16 residues. Trimming removed 3 bases from V and 0 bases from J; junction bases left unmatched: 5. CDR1 SGHRS and CDR2 YFSETQ come from the germline V gene. Looking up the rest from reference TRBV5-1 and TRBJ2-4 gives the full variable domain: KAGVTQTPRYLIKTRGQQVTLSCSPISGHRSVSWYQQTPGQGLQFLFEYFSETQRNKGNFPGRFSGRQFSNSRSEMNVSTLELGDSALYLCASSSWTGSAKNIQYFGAGTRLSVL.

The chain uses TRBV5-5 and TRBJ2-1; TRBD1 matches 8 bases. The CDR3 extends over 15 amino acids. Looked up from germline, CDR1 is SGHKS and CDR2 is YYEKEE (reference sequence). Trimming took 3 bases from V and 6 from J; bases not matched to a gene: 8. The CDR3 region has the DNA TGTGCCAGCAGCTCTCCTGGGACAGGCCCCAATGAGCAGTTCTTC. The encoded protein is CASSSPGTGPNEQFF.

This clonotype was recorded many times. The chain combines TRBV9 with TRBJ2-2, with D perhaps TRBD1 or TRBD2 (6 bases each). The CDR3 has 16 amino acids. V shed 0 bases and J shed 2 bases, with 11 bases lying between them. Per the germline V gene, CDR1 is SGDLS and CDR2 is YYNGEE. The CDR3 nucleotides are TGTGCCAGCAGCGTAGACCGGGGGCAAAACACCGGGGAGCTGTTTTTT. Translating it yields CASSVDRGQNTGELFF.

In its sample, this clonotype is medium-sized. CDR3 DNA sequence: TGTGCCAGCAGTGACTACAGGGTAATACCCCACTTT. This gives the protein CASSDYRVIPHF. This sequence joins TRBV6-1 and TRBJ1-6, with a possible D match to TRBD1 (6 bases). Germline V gives CDR1 MNHNS, CDR2 SASEGT. Trimming pared 3 bases from V and 18 bases from J, leaving 15 bases between. The CDR3 has 12 amino acids.

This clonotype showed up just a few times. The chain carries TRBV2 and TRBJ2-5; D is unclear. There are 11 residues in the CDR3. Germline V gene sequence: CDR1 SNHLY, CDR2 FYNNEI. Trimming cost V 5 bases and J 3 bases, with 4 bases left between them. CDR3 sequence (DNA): TGTGCCAGCAGTCCAGAAGAGACCCAGTACTTC. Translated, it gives CASSPEETQYF.

The CDR3 region is CASRGQGGDTQYF. CDR3 bases: TGTGCCAGCAGGGGACAGGGTGGAGATACGCAGTATTTT. V and J are TRBV5-4 and TRBJ2-3; 9 bases agree with TRBD1. CDR3 length: 13 amino acids. The V gene's germline CDR1 is SGHNT and CDR2 YYREEE (reference sequence). Germline trimming cut 5 bases from V and 5 bases from J; bases unmatched to any gene: 3. Full variable domain (rest looked up from reference TRBV5-4 and TRBJ2-3): ETGVTQSPTHLIKTRGQQVTLRCSSQSGHNTVSWYQQALGQGPQFIFQYYREEENGRGNFPPRFSGLQFPNYSSELNVNALELDDSALYLCASRGQGGDTQYFGPGTRLTVL.

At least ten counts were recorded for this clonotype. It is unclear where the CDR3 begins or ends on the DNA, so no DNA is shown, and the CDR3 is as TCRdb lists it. The CDR3 spells CASSTSGSQPQHF. The chain recombines TRBV28 with TRBJ1-5. The length of the CDR3 is 13 amino acids, counting both ends. Per germline, CDR1 MDHEN and CDR2 SYDVKM.

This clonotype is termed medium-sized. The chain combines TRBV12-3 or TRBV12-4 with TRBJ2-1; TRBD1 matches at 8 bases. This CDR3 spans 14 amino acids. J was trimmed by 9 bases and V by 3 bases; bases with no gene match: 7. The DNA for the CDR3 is TGTGCCAGCAGTTTTATCGGACAGGGCGGTGAGCAGTTCTTC. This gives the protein CASSFIGQGGEQFF.

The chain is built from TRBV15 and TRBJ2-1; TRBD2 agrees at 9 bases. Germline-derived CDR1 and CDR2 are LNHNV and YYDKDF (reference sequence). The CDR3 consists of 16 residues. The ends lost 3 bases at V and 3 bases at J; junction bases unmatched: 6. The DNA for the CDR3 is TGTGCCACCAGCAGGGGTGAACTAGCGGGCTACAATGAGCAGTTCTTC. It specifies CATSRGELAGYNEQFF.

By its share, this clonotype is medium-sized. For the CDR3, the DNA is TGTGCCAGCAGCTCCGGCGCCTCGCCGGTCCCGTTTTTT. Protein: CASSSGASPVPFF. The V gene is TRBV7-9, the J gene TRBJ2-2; no clear D. The germline CDR1 and CDR2 sequences are SEHNR and FQNEAQ (reference sequence). CDR3 length equals 13 residues. With 4 bases removed from V and 16 bases from J, the gap between germline ends came to 19 bases.

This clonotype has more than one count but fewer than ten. CDR3 region: CASSRNTDTQYF. The DNA for the CDR3 is TGTGCCAGCAGCCGGAACACAGATACGCAGTATTTT. The J gene is TRBJ2-3, the V gene TRBV6-6; D uncertain. This CDR3 is built from 12 residues. CDR1 is MNHNY, CDR2 SVGAGI, per germline (reference sequence). The ends were cut back, 6 bases at V and 2 bases at J, with 6 bases in the middle.

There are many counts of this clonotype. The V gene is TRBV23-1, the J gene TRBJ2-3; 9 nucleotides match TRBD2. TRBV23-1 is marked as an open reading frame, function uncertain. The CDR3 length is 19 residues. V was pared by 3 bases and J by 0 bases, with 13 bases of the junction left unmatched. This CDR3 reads CASSHSTSGQNSSTDTQYF. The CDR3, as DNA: TGCGCCAGCAGTCACTCGACTAGCGGTCAGAATTCTAGCACAGATACGCAGTATTTT.

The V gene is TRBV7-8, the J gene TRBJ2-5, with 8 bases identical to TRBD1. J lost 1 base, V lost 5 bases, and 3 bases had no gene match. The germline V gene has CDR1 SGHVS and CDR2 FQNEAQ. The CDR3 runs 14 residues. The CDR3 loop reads CASSARGLQETQYF. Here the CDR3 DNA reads TGTGCCAGCAGCGCCAGGGGGCTCCAAGAGACCCAGTACTTC.

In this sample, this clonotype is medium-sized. The CDR3 nucleotides are TGTGCCATCAGCGGACTAGCGGGGGAGACCGGGGAGCTGTTTTTT. Amino acids: CAISGLAGETGELFF. The chain combines TRBV10-3 with TRBJ2-2; 13 nucleotides agree with TRBD2. J lost 5 bases, V lost 6 bases, and 3 bases had no gene match. CDR1 ENHRY and CDR2 SYGVKD come from the germline V gene. CDR3 size: 15 residues.

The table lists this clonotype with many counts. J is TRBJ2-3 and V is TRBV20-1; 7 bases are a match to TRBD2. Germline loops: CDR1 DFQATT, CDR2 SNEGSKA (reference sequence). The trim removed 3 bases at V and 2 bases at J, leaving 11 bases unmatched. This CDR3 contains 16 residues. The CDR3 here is CSARTGLAEFTDTQYF. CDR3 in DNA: TGCAGTGCTAGGACGGGCCTAGCGGAGTTCACAGATACGCAGTATTTT.

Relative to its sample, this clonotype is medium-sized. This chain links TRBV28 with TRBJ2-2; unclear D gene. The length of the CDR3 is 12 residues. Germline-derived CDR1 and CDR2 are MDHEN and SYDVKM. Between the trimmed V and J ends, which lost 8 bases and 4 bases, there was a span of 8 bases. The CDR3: CASSRGTGELFF. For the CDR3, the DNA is TGTGCCAGCTCGAGAGGCACCGGGGAGCTGTTTTTT. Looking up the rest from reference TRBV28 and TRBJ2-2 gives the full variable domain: DVKVTQSSRYLVKRTGEKVFLECVQDMDHENMFWYRQDPGLGLRLIYFSYDVKMKEKGDIPEGYSVSREKKERFSLILESASTNQTSMYLCASSRGTGELFFGEGSRLTVL.

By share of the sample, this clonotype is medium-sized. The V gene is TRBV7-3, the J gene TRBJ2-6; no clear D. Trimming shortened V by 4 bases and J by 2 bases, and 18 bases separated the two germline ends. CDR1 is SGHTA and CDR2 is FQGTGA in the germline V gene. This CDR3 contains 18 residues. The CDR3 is CASSSPVGGPTGANVLTF. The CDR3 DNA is TGTGCCAGCAGCTCCCCGGTGGGCGGACCAACTGGGGCCAACGTCCTGACTTTC. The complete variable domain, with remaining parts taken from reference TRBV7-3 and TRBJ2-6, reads GAGVSQTPSNKVTEKGKYVELRCDPISGHTALYWYRQSLGQGPEFLIYFQGTGAADDSGLPNDRFFAVRPEGSVSTLKIQRTERGDSAVYLCASSSPVGGPTGANVLTFGAGSRLTVL.

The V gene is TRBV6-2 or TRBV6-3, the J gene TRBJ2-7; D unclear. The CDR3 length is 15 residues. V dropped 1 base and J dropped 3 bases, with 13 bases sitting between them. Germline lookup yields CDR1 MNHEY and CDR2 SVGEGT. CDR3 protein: CASSYLSPAHYEQYF. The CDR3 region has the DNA TGTGCCAGCAGTTACTTATCCCCCGCGCACTACGAGCAGTACTTC.

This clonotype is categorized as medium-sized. The CDR3 coding sequence is TGTGCCAGCAGCGCAAACAGGGGGCTTAGCACCGGGGAGCTGTTTTTT. Residues: CASSANRGLSTGELFF. V gene TRBV9 combines with J gene TRBJ2-2, with 9 bases aligning to TRBD1. Germline values: CDR1 SGDLS, CDR2 YYNGEE. There are 16 residues in the CDR3. With V trimmed by 3 bases and J by 4 bases, 7 bases remained unmatched. Supplemented by reference TRBV9 and TRBJ2-2, the full variable domain reads DSGVTQTPKHLITATGQRVTLRCSPRSGDLSVYWYQQSLDQGLQFLIQYYNGEERAKGNILERFSAQQFPDLHSELNLSSLELGDSALYFCASSANRGLSTGELFFGEGSRLTVL.

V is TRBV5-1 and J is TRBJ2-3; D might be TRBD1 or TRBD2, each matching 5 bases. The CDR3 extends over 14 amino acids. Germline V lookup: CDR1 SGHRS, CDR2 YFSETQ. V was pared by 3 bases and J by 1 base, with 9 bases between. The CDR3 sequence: CASSYGAGTDTQYF. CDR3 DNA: TGCGCCAGCAGCTACGGGGCCGGCACAGATACGCAGTATTTT.